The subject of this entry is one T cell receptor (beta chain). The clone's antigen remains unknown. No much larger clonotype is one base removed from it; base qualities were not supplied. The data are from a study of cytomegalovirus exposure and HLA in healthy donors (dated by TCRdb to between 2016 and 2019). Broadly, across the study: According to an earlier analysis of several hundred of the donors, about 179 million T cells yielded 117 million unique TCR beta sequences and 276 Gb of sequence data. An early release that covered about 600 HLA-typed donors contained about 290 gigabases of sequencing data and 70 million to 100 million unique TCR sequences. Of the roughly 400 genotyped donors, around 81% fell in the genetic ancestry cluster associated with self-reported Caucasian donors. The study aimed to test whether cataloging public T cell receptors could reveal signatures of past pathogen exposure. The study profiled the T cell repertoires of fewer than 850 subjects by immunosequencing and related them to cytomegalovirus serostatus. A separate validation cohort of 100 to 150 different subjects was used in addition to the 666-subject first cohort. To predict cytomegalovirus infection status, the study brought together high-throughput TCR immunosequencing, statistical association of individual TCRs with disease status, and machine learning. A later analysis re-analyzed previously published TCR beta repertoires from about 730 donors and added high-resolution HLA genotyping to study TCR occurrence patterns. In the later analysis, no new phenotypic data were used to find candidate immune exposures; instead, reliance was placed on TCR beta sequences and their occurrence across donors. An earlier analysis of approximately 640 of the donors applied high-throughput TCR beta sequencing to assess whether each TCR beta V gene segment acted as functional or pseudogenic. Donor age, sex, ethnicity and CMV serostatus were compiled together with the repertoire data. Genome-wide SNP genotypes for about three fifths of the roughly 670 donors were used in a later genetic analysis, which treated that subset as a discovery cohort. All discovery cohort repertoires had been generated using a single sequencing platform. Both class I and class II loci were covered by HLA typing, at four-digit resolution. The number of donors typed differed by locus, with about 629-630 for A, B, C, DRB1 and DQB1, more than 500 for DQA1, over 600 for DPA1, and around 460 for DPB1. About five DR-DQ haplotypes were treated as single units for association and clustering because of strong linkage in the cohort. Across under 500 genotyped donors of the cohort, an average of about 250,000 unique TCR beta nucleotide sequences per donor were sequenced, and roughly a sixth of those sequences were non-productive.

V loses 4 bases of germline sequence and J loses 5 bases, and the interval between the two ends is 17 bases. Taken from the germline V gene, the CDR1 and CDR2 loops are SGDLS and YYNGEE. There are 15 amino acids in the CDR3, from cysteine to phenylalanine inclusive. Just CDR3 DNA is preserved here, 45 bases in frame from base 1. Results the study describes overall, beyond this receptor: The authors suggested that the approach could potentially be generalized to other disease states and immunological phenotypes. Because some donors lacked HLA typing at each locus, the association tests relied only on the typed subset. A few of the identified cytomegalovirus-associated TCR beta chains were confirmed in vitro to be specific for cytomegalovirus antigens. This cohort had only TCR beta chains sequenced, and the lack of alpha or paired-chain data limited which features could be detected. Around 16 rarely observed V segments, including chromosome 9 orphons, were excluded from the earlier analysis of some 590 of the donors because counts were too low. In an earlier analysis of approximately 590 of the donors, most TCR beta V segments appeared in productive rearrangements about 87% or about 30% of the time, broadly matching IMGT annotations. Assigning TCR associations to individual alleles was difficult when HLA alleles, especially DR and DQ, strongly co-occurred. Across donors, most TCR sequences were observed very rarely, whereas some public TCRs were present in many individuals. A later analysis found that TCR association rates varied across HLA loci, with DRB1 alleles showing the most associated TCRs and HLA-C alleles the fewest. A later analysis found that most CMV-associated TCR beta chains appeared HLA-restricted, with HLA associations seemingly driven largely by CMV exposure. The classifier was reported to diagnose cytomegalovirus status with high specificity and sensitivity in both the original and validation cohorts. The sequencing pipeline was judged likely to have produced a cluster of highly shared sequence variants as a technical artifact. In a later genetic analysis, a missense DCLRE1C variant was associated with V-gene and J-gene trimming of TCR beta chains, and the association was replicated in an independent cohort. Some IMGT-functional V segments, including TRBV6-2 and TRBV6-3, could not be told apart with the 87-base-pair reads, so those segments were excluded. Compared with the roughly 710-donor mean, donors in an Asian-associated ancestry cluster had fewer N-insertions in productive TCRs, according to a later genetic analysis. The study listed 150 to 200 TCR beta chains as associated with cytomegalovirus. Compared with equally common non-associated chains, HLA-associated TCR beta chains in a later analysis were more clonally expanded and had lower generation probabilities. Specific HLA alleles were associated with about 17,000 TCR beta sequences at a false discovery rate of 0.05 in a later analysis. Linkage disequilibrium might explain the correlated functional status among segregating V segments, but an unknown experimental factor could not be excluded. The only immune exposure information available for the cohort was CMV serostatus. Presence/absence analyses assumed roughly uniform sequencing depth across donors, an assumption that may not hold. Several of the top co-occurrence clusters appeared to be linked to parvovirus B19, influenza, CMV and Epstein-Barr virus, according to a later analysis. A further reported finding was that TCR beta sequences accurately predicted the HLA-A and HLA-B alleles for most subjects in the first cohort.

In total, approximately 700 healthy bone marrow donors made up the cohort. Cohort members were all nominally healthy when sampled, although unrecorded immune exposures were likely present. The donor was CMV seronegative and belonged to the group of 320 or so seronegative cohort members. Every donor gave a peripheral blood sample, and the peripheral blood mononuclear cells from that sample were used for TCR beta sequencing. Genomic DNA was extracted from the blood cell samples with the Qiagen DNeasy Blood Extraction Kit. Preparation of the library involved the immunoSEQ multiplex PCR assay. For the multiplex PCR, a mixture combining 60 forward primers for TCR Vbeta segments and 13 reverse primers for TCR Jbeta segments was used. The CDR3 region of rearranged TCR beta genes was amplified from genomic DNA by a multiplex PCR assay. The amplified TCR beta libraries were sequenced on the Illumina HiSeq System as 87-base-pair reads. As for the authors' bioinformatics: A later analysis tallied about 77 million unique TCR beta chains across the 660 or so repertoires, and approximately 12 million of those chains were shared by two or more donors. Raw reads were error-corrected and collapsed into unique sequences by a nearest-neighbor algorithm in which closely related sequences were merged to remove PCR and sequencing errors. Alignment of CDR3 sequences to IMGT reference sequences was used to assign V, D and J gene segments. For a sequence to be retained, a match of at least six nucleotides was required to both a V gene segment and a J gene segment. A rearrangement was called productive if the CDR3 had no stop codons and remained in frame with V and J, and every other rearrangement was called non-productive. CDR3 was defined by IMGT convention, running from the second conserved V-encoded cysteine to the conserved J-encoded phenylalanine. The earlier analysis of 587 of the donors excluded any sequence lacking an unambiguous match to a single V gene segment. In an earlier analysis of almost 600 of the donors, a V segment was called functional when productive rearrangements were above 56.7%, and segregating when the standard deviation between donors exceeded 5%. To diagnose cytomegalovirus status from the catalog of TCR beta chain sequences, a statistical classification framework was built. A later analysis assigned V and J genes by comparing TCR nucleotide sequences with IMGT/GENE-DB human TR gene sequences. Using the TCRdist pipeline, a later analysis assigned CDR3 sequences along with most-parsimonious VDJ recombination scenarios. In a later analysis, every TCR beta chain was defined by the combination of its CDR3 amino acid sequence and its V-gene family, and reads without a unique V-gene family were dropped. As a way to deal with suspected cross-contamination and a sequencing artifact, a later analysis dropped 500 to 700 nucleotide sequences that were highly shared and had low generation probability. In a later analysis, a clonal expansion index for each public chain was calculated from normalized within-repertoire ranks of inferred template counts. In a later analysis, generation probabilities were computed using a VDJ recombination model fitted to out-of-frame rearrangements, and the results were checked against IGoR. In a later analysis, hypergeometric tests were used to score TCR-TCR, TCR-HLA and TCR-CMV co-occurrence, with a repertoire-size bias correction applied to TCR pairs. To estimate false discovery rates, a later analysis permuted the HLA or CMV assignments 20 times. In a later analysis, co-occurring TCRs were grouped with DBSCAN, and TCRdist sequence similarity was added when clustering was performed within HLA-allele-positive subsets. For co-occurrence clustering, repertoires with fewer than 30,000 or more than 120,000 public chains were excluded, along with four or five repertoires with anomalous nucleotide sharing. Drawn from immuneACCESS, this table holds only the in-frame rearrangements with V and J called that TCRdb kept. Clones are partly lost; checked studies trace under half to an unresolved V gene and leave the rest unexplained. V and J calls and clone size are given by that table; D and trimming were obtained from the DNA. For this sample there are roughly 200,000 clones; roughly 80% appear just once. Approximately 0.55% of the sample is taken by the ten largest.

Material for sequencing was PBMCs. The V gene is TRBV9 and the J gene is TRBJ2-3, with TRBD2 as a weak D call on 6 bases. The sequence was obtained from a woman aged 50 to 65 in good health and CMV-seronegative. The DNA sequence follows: TGTGCCAGCAGCTTCCGTGGAGGGGTCGTAGATACGCAGTATTTT. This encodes CASSFRGGVVDTQYF.